This entry features one T cell receptor beta chain sequence. Its cognate antigen is unknown. This record belongs to a study of early stage breast cancer tumors. Study-level results: In about 90% of the 16 patients, blood comparison separated tumor from normal breast.

Clones were sequenced by immunoSEQ multiplex PCR, and TCRdb holds only the in-frame ones, with some missing. The data contain 25,000 to 30,000 clones, 55% to 75% of them seen just once; the ten biggest clones take up around a third. V lost 7 bases and J 1 base, leaving 7 bases between the germline ends. The germline V gene encodes CDR1 LNHDA and CDR2 SQIVND (reference sequence). This CDR3 is built from 13 residues. The chain employs TRBV19 and TRBJ2-2; D call uncertain. This sequence was found in a person aged 45-65 years with breast cancer. The sequenced sample consisted of blood. The CDR3 protein is CASNRENTGELFF. CDR3 in DNA: TGTGCCAGTAACCGCGAGAACACCGGGGAGCTGTTTTTT.